This T cell receptor beta chain comes out of a study of T cell clones after liver transplantation. The data were produced by immunoSEQ multiplex PCR, yet TCRdb's version contains in-frame clones alone and is incomplete. Among 85,000 to 110,000 clones listed, about 86% were seen once. The CDR3 consists of 10 residues. With 6 bases clipped from V and 5 bases from J, the junction kept 0 bases outside the gene matches. Germline CDR1 and CDR2: DFQATT and SNEGSKA (reference sequence). The sequencing here drew on CD4+ T cells from blood, taken around 44 months after liver transplant. The chain couples TRBV20-1 to TRBJ2-7, with 8 bases identical to TRBD1. The source of this sequence is a human patient who received a liver transplant. These T cells may partly come from the graft donor. The chain's CDR3 is CSADRDEQYF. Here the CDR3 DNA reads TGCAGTGCGGACAGGGACGAGCAGTACTTC.